One and the same sample provided the 16 T cell receptor beta chains below, sequenced in a study of blood T cell repertoires in COVID-19. This table comes from immunoSEQ multiplex PCR, and its TCRdb copy is limited to in-frame clones, with some not included. The sample holds about 160,000 clones; around 89% are singletons and the top ten take less than 8%. Material for sequencing was PBMCs or T cells enriched from blood (not recorded which). The receptors were sampled from a woman in her forties or fifties who had recovered from COVID-19.

The chain recombines TRBV5-6 with TRBJ2-1; no reliable D call. CDR1 is SGHDT and CDR2 is YYEEEE in the germline V gene. There are 14 residues in the CDR3. Trimming shortened V by 4 bases and J by 8 bases, and 16 bases separated the two germline ends. CDR3 residues: CASSSGLFIDEQFF. The CDR3 DNA follows: TGTGCCAGCAGCAGTGGCCTTTTTATCGATGAGCAGTTCTTC.

The chain combines TRBV4-3 with TRBJ1-6; 7 bases fit TRBD1. The CDR3 runs to 19 residues. Unmatched junction bases numbered 8, after V lost 0 bases and J lost 0 bases. Germline-derived CDR1 and CDR2 are LGHNA and YSLEER. The CDR3 DNA is TGCGCCAGCAGCCAAGACTGGACAGGCAAATCCTCCTATAATTCACCCCTCCACTTT. This translates into CASSQDWTGKSSYNSPLHF.

The chain employs TRBV6-5 and TRBJ1-6; weak D call: TRBD1 (6 bases). This CDR3 is built from 14 residues. V was trimmed by 7 bases and J by 7 bases, leaving 14 bases between them. The germline V gene has CDR1 MNHEY and CDR2 SVGAGI. In nucleotides, the CDR3 is TGTGCCAGCACCGCGGGGGGGCCCAATTCACCCCTCCACTTT. Protein product: CASTAGGPNSPLHF.

The V gene is TRBV2, the J gene TRBJ2-1, with 9 nucleotides matching TRBD1. The V and J ends lost 8 bases and 5 bases, in that order; junction bases with no gene match: 7. The CDR3 has 14 amino acids. Germline V lookup: CDR1 SNHLY, CDR2 FYNNEI. Written as DNA, the CDR3 is TGTGCCAGCGAAGGTAGGACAGGGGACAATGAGCAGTTCTTC. Translating it yields CASEGRTGDNEQFF.

The CDR3 region is CASSLEARRDSEKLFF. The CDR3 DNA reads TGCGCCAGCAGCTTGGAAGCCCGGAGGGACTCTGAAAAACTGTTTTTT. The chain carries TRBV5-1 and TRBJ1-4, with D possibly being TRBD1 (5 bases). The CDR3 totals 16 residues. Per germline, CDR1 SGHRS and CDR2 YFSETQ. Trimming took 0 bases from V and 7 from J, leaving 16 bases between them.

This clone was recorded a few times. The chain employs TRBV4-3 and TRBJ2-5, with TRBD2 identical over 12 bases. The CDR3 covers 19 residues. With 3 bases clipped from V and 4 bases from J, the junction kept 15 bases outside the gene matches. CDR1 is LGHNA and CDR2 is YSLEER in the germline V gene. The CDR3 sequence: CASSHGWLAGGVRSETQYF. The CDR3 DNA sequence: TGCGCCAGCAGCCATGGTTGGCTAGCGGGGGGGGTACGTTCAGAGACCCAGTACTTC.

The rearrangement links TRBV6-2 or TRBV6-3 to TRBJ1-1; D ambiguous. CDR1 MNHEY and CDR2 SVGEGT come from the germline V gene. The CDR3 loop spans 13 amino acids. V was trimmed by 4 bases and J by 0 bases, leaving 6 bases between them. The CDR3 nucleotides read TGTGCCAGCAGTTCGAGCTTGAACACTGAAGCTTTCTTT. Translating it yields CASSSSLNTEAFF.

This chain joins TRBV19 and TRBJ1-2; unclear D gene. The CDR3 is 17 amino acids. Trimming pared 6 bases from V and 0 bases from J, leaving 20 bases between. CDR1 is LNHDA and CDR2 is SQIVND in the germline V gene (reference sequence). Here the CDR3 reads CASSLAESGTTNYGYTF. CDR3 nucleotides: TGTGCCAGTAGCCTCGCGGAGTCTGGTACCACTAACTATGGCTACACCTTC.

The rearrangement joins TRBV11-1 to TRBJ1-1, with 9 bases fitting TRBD1. The CDR3 has 15 amino acids. J gave up 2 bases and V 5 bases, and 6 bases lay outside the gene matches. In germline, CDR1 is SGHAT, CDR2 FQDESV (reference sequence). CDR3 sequence: CASSLTGGRNTEAFF. The CDR3 DNA reads TGTGCCAGCAGCCTCACAGGGGGCCGTAACACTGAAGCTTTCTTT.

The gene calls are TRBV6-2 or TRBV6-3 and TRBJ2-2; TRBD1 matches 8 bases. The V and J ends lost 5 bases and 4 bases, in that order; junction bases with no gene match: 6. The CDR3 is 15 amino acids. The germline CDR1 and CDR2 sequences are MNHEY and SVGEGT. As DNA, the CDR3 is TGTGCCAGCAGTCGGGGACAGGCCTTCACCGGGGAGCTGTTTTTT. Protein: CASSRGQAFTGELFF.

V is TRBV7-2 and J is TRBJ2-3; the D gene is possibly TRBD1 (7 bases). This CDR3 is built from 13 residues. CDR1 SGHTA and CDR2 FQGNSA come from the germline V gene. Trimming shortened V by 3 bases and J by 5 bases, and 9 bases separated the two germline ends. The CDR3 here is CASSFQGGDTQYF. The CDR3 nucleotides read TGTGCCAGCAGCTTTCAGGGGGGAGATACGCAGTATTTT.

The chain has TRBV7-9 and TRBJ1-2; TRBD1 might be the D (5 bases). Trimming left V 0 bases short and J 3 bases short, with 11 bases between. The CDR3 sequence is 15 residues long. Per germline, CDR1 SEHNR and CDR2 FQNEAQ (reference sequence). CDR3 DNA: TGTGCCAGCAGCTTAGCAGTGGGCAGGGACTATGGCTACACCTTC. Translated: CASSLAVGRDYGYTF.

The chain links TRBV11-3 to TRBJ1-5; D gene uncertain. The CDR3 length is 14 residues. Trimming shortened V by 5 bases and J by 0 bases, and 8 bases separated the two germline ends. In germline, CDR1 is SGHNT, CDR2 YENEEA. CDR3 region: CASSRGLSNQPQHF. CDR3 bases: TGTGCCAGCAGCCGAGGCCTTAGCAATCAGCCCCAGCATTTT.

As concerns this clone: A read error may account for a junction end that differs from germline. The rearrangement links TRBV3-1 (or the pseudogene TRBV3-2) to TRBJ2-7; tentative D call: TRBD2 (6 bases). Per germline, CDR1 LGHDT and CDR2 YNNKEL (reference sequence). This CDR3 comprises 13 residues. The CDR3 DNA sequence: TGTGCCAGCAGCGCCCGGGGTAGCGGTACCAGTCACTTC. It codes for CASSARGSGTSHF.

The chain joins TRBV6-4 to TRBJ2-3; 10 positions agree with TRBD2. This CDR3 is 15 amino acids long. CDR1 and CDR2 (germline): MRHNA, SNTAGT. J gave up 7 bases and V 0 bases, and 4 bases lay outside the gene matches. The DNA for the CDR3 is TGTGCCAGCAGTGACTCCCAAGCGGGGGGGAATACGCAGTATTTT. Its translation is CASSDSQAGGNTQYF.

The rearrangement joins TRBV7-9 to TRBJ2-7, with D possibly being TRBD1 (5 bases). Between the trimmed V and J ends, which lost 5 bases and 4 bases, there was a span of 18 bases. CDR1 and CDR2 (germline): SEHNR, FQNEAQ (reference sequence). This CDR3 has 15 amino acids. The CDR3 loop reads CASSVRVGSRYEQYF. In nucleotides, the CDR3 is TGTGCCAGCAGCGTCAGGGTCGGTAGTCGTTACGAGCAGTACTTC.